Listed below are T cell receptor beta chains from one sample, sequenced in a study of OX40 agonist ivuxolimab in advanced cancers. Libraries were prepared by immunoSEQ multiplex PCR; TCRdb keeps only in-frame clonotypes and omits some of them. The table has around 62,000 clones, 86% seen once; the top ten hold about 1%. This specimen consisted of CD4+ or CD8+ T cells sorted from blood, obtained in a trial of the OX40 agonist ivuxolimab. The receptors come from an adult with an advanced solid tumor such as melanoma, head and neck, liver or kidney cancer. Both conserved end residues are part of each CDR3. The D gene is left open where the match is weak. Size values are once, few and many counts, or a class for expanded clones, and some rows have none.

d_gene: TRBD2
v_gene: TRBV7-8
j_gene: TRBJ2-1
abundance: NA
CDR3nt: TGTGCCAGCAGCTCTAGGTTACTAGCGGGAGTCGTCAATGAGCAGTTCTTC
CDR3aa: CASSSRLLAGVVNEQFF

d_gene: TRBD2
v_gene: TRBV30
j_gene: TRBJ2-7
abundance: NA
CDR3nt: TGTGCCTGGACCCGGGGGCTAGCGGGAGTGGGTGAGCAGTACTTC
CDR3aa: CAWTRGLAGVGEQYF

d_gene: NA
v_gene: TRBV28
j_gene: TRBJ2-5
abundance: NA
CDR3nt: TGTGCCAGCAACTTTGAAGGGAAAGAGACCCAGTACTTC
CDR3aa: CASNFEGKETQYF

d_gene: NA
v_gene: TRBV29-1
j_gene: TRBJ2-7
abundance: NA
CDR3nt: TGCAGCGTTGCCGGAGACGCCTACGAGCAGTACTTC
CDR3aa: CSVAGDAYEQYF

d_gene: NA
v_gene: TRBV18
j_gene: TRBJ2-7
abundance: once
CDR3nt: TGTGCCAGCTCACCAAGTGGACAGAACTCCTACGAGCAGTACTTC
CDR3aa: CASSPSGQNSYEQYF

d_gene: NA
v_gene: TRBV28
j_gene: TRBJ1-5
abundance: NA
CDR3nt: TGTGCCAGCAGTCCCGGGGGTCCCGGCAATCAGCCCCAGCATTTT
CDR3aa: CASSPGGPGNQPQHF

d_gene: TRBD1
v_gene: TRBV10-3
j_gene: TRBJ1-5
abundance: few
CDR3nt: TGTGCCACCCGCTCCGGGACAGATAGCAATCAGCCCCAGCATTTT
CDR3aa: CATRSGTDSNQPQHF

d_gene: TRBD2
v_gene: TRBV6-1
j_gene: TRBJ2-1
abundance: NA
CDR3nt: TGTGCCAGCAGTGCGACTAGCGGGGCGACCTACAATGAGCAGTTCTTC
CDR3aa: CASSATSGATYNEQFF

d_gene: NA
v_gene: TRBV28
j_gene: TRBJ2-4
abundance: NA
CDR3nt: TGTGCCAGCAGCAGTTATATAGCCAAAAACATTCAGTACTTC
CDR3aa: CASSSYIAKNIQYF

d_gene: NA
v_gene: TRBV18
j_gene: TRBJ2-4
abundance: few
CDR3nt: TGTGCCAGCTCACCCTATACCGGGGAGCGTGCCAAAAACATTCAGTACTTC
CDR3aa: CASSPYTGERAKNIQYF

d_gene: TRBD2
v_gene: TRBV28
j_gene: TRBJ2-2
abundance: once
CDR3nt: TGTGCCAGCAGACTAGCGGGTGGGAACACCGGGGAGCTGTTTTTT
CDR3aa: CASRLAGGNTGELFF

d_gene: TRBD2
v_gene: TRBV18
j_gene: TRBJ2-2
abundance: once
CDR3nt: TGTGCCAGCTCAGCTAGCGGGAGGGCGAGCACCGGGGAGCTGTTTTTT
CDR3aa: CASSASGRASTGELFF

d_gene: NA
v_gene: TRBV4-1
j_gene: TRBJ2-7
abundance: NA
CDR3nt: TGCGCCAGCAGCCAAGAATGGGTCCCGAGCTCCTACGAGCAGTACTTC
CDR3aa: CASSQEWVPSSYEQYF

d_gene: TRBD2
v_gene: TRBV19
j_gene: TRBJ2-7
abundance: NA
CDR3nt: TGTGCCAGTAGTATAGAACCCCCGACAGCGGGAGAGCTCTACGAGCAGTACTTC
CDR3aa: CASSIEPPTAGELYEQYF

d_gene: TRBD2
v_gene: TRBV7-3
j_gene: TRBJ2-1
abundance: NA
CDR3nt: TGTGCCAGCAGCCTGACTAGCGGGAGGGCCGGGGGTGAGCAGTTCTTC
CDR3aa: CASSLTSGRAGGEQFF

d_gene: TRBD2
v_gene: TRBV9
j_gene: TRBJ2-1
abundance: NA
CDR3nt: TGTGCCAGCAGATCTTCGGGGGGGAATGAGCAGTTCTTC
CDR3aa: CASRSSGGNEQFF

d_gene: TRBD2
v_gene: TRBV7-9
j_gene: TRBJ2-3
abundance: NA
CDR3nt: TGTGCCGGCAGCTTGGGGACTAGCGGGAGTAATACGCAGTATTTT
CDR3aa: CAGSLGTSGSNTQYF

d_gene: NA
v_gene: TRBV2
j_gene: TRBJ2-5
abundance: NA
CDR3nt: TGTGCCAGCAGCAGGGACGGGGGAGAGACCCAGTACTTC
CDR3aa: CASSRDGGETQYF

d_gene: TRBD2
v_gene: TRBV9
j_gene: TRBJ2-7
abundance: NA
CDR3nt: TGTGCCAGCAGCGCCGGGACTAGCGGGAGGATACAGCAGTACTTC
CDR3aa: CASSAGTSGRIQQYF

d_gene: NA
v_gene: TRBV19
j_gene: TRBJ1-5
abundance: once
CDR3nt: TGTGCCAGTAGCAAGGGACTACAGGGAAACAATCAGCCCCAGCATTTT
CDR3aa: CASSKGLQGNNQPQHF

d_gene: TRBD2
v_gene: TRBV9
j_gene: TRBJ2-1
abundance: NA
CDR3nt: TGTGCCAGCACCGTAAGCGGGAGTCACGACAATGAGCAGTTCTTC
CDR3aa: CASTVSGSHDNEQFF

d_gene: NA
v_gene: TRBV5-1
j_gene: TRBJ1-2
abundance: NA
CDR3nt: TGCGCCAGCAGCTTTTCCGCTAACTATGGCTACACCTTC
CDR3aa: CASSFSANYGYTF

d_gene: TRBD1
v_gene: TRBV6-1
j_gene: TRBJ2-7
abundance: NA
CDR3nt: TGTGCCAGCAGTGCTTTCCGGGACAGGGGAGGGGAGCAGTACTTC
CDR3aa: CASSAFRDRGGEQYF

d_gene: NA
v_gene: TRBV6-5
j_gene: TRBJ1-2
abundance: NA
CDR3nt: TGTGCCAGCAGCGAGCGGGGGTTCTATGGCTACACCTTC
CDR3aa: CASSERGFYGYTF

d_gene: NA
v_gene: TRBV7-2
j_gene: TRBJ2-7
abundance: NA
CDR3nt: TGTGCCGGCAGCTTAGCAGCTGCCACCTACGAGCAGTACTTC
CDR3aa: CAGSLAAATYEQYF

d_gene: NA
v_gene: TRBV5-1
j_gene: TRBJ2-3
abundance: NA
CDR3nt: TGCGCCAGCAGCTTGGGGGAGAGGGATTCGCAGTATTTT
CDR3aa: CASSLGERDSQYF

d_gene: TRBD1
v_gene: TRBV14
j_gene: TRBJ1-2
abundance: few
CDR3nt: TGTGCCAGCAGCCAAGCGGAGGGGGCTCACTATGGCTACACCTTC
CDR3aa: CASSQAEGAHYGYTF

d_gene: NA
v_gene: TRBV4-3
j_gene: TRBJ1-2
abundance: NA
CDR3nt: TGCGCCAGCAGCCAAGGCCAGGACGCGCGGCACTATGGCTACACCTTC
CDR3aa: CASSQGQDARHYGYTF

d_gene: NA
v_gene: TRBV28
j_gene: TRBJ1-1
abundance: NA
CDR3nt: TGTGCCAGCAGTTTGGGCGGGTGGGGGGACACTGAAGCTTTCTTT
CDR3aa: CASSLGGWGDTEAFF